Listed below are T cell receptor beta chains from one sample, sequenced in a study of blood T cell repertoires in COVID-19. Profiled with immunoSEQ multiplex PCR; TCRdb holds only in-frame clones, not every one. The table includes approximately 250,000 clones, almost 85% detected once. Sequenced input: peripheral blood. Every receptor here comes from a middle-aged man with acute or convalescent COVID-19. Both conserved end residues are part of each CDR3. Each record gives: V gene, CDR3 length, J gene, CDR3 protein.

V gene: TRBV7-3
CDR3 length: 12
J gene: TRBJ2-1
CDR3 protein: CASSLTSDEQFF

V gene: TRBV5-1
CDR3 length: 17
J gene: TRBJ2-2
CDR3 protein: CASSLGASGTNTGELFF

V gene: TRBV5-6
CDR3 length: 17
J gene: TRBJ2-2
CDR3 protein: CASSSLGTSGTTGELFF

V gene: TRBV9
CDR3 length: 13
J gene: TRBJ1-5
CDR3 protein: CASSVGRGEAQHF

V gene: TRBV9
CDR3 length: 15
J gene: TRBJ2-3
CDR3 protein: CASSDGGDWSDTQYF

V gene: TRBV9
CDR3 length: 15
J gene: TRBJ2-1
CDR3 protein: CASSVGGAGLNEQFF

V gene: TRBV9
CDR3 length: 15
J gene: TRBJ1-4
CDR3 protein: CASSARDREREKLFF

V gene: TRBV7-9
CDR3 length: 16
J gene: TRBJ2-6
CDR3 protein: CASSFHQRGGANVLTF

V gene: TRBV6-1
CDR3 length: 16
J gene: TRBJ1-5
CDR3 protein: CASSAPNRGSNQPQHF

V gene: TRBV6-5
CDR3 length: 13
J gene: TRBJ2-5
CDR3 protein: CASSNSGAETQYF

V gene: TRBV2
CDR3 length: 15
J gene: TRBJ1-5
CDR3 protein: CASSLQGNPNQPQHF

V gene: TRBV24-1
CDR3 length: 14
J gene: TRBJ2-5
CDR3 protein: CATSDPQGGETQYF

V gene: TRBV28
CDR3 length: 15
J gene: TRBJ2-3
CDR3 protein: CASSLLAGGSDTQYF

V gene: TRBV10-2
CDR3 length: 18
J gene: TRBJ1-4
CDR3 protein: CASSFPGQGAGPIEKLFF

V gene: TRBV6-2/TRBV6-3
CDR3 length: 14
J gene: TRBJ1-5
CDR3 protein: CASSDGQGVQPQHF

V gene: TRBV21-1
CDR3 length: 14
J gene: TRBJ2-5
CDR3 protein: CASSNIYRGETQYF

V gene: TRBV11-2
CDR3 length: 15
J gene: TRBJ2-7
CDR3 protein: CASSFSGGNSLEQYF

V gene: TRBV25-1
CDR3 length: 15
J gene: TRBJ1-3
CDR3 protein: CARDRTLVVSDTIYF

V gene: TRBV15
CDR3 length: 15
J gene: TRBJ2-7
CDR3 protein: CATSREGGGAYEQYF

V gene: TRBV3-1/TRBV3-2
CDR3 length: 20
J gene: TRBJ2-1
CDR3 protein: CASSGTGAITSGSAYNEQFF

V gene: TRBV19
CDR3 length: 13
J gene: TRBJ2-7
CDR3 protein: CASSMGDRREQYF

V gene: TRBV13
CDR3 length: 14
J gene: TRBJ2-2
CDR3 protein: CASSIQGYTGELFF

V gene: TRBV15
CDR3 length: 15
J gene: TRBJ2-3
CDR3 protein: CATSRAGGSADTQYF

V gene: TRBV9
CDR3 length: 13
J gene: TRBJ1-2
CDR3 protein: CASSGHTNYGYTF

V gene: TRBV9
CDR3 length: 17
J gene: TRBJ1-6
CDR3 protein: CASSAHSGTGSGSPLHF

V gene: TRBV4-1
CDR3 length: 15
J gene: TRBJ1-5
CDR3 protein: CASSQRTGLGVPQHF

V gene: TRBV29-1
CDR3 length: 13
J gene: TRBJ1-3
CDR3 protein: CSVTPYSGNTIYF

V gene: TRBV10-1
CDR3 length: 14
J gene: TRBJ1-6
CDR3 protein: CASSPGTGGSPLHF

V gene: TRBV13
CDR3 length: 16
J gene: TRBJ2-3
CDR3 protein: CASSSDSGRAADTQYF

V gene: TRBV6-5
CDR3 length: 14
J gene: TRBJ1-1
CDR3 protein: CASSPHRGNTEAFF

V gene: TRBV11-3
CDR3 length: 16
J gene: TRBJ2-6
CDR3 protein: CASSLDRGAGANVLTF

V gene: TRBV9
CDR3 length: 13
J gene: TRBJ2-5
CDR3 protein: CASSGQGQETQYF

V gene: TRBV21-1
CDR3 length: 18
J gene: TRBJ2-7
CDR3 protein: CASSKKVALAGAPYEQYF

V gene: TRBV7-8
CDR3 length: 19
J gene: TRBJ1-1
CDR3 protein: CASSLGQTGHHHPNTEAFF

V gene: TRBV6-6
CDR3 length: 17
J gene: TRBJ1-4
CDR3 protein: CASTRAGFSPRVEKLFF

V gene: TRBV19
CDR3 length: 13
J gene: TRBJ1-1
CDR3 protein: CASRKGKNTEAFF

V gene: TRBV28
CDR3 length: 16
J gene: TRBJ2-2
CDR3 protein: CASKFPSGQGTGELFF

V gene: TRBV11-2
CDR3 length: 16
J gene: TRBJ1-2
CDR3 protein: CASGTIGQGRNYGYTF

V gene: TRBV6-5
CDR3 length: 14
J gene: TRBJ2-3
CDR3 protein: CASSPLAGTDTQYF

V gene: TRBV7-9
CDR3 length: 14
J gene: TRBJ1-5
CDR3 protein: CASSAPGLNQPQHF

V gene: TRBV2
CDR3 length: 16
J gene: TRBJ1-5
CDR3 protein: CASCQQGPNLNQPQHF

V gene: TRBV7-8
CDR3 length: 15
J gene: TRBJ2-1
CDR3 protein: CASSLPGTAYNEQFF